Listed here are 10 T cell receptor beta chains from one sample, sequenced in a study of graft-versus-host responses after intestinal transplantation. The method was immunoSEQ multiplex PCR; TCRdb's version includes in-frame clones alone and lacks a portion of them. The repertoire has 70,000 to 100,000 clones, approximately 88% of them found once; the top ten carry around 0.35%. These receptors are not linked to any known antigen. Sequences were derived from unstimulated CD4+ T cells sorted from spleen or lymph node cells, sampled before intestinal transplant. Every receptor here comes from a human donor who received an intestinal transplant.

A word on this clone: The sample holds other DNA sequences that translate to the same CDR3. V and J are TRBV2 and TRBJ1-2; 8 bases fit TRBD1. Trimming took 4 bases from V and 0 from J; bases not matched to a gene: 7. The CDR3 loop spans 16 amino acids. The V gene's germline CDR1 is SNHLY and CDR2 FYNNEI. CDR3: CASSVDRGATNYGYTF. The DNA of the CDR3 is TGTGCCAGCAGTGTAGACAGGGGCGCCACTAACTATGGCTACACCTTC.

This clone was detected once. The V and J genes are TRBV28 and TRBJ2-3; TRBD2 matches at 8 bases. The ends lost 6 bases at V and 2 bases at J; junction bases unmatched: 7. The CDR3 length is 15 residues. Germline CDR1 reads MDHEN; CDR2 reads SYDVKM. Here the CDR3 DNA reads TGTGCCAGCAGAGGAAGCGGGAGAGTCACAGATACGCAGTATTTT. Protein: CASRGSGRVTDTQYF.

This chain uses TRBV28 with TRBJ2-1; 16 bases fit TRBD2. The CDR3 is made up of 18 amino acids. V shed 4 bases, J shed 6 bases, and the junction held 9 bases outside the gene matches. Germline CDR1 is MDHEN and CDR2 is SYDVKM. The CDR3 DNA follows: TGTGCCAGCAGTTCCCCGACGGGACTAGCGGGAGGGCCCAATGAGCAGTTCTTC. This translates into CASSSPTGLAGGPNEQFF.

The V and J genes are TRBV7-9 and TRBJ1-1; TRBD1 is a possible D gene (5 bases). The CDR3 is 12 amino acids. V was cut by 5 bases and J by 7 bases, with 11 bases left in between. Germline V gene lookup returns CDR1 SEHNR and CDR2 FQNEAQ (reference sequence). DNA of the CDR3: TGTGCCAGCAGCCCTCGACAGATTGAAGCTTTCTTT. Translating it yields CASSPRQIEAFF.

This clone was detected only once. The chain links TRBV28 to TRBJ1-2, with 9 bases that match TRBD1. Trimming removed 5 bases from V and 8 bases from J; junction bases left unmatched: 12. This CDR3 region has 15 residues. In germline, CDR1 is MDHEN, CDR2 SYDVKM. CDR3 nucleotide sequence: TGTGCCAGCAGTCTCCCGGGACAGGGTACGATCGGCTACACCTTC. It specifies CASSLPGQGTIGYTF.

The genes are TRBV6-1 and TRBJ1-4; D is unclear. CDR3 length: 14 residues. Germline V gene sequence: CDR1 MNHNS, CDR2 SASEGT. Trimming left V 4 bases short and J 0 bases short, with 6 bases between. CDR3 nucleotides: TGTGCCAGCAGTGCGAGTGCAACTAATGAAAAACTGTTTTTT. It translates to CASSASATNEKLFF.

The chain combines TRBV28 with TRBJ2-7; 16 bases fit TRBD2. Trimming at V came to 6 bases and at J to 7 bases, leaving 9 bases not matched to a gene. This CDR3 is built from 16 residues. The germline V gene encodes CDR1 MDHEN and CDR2 SYDVKM. CDR3 sequence: CASRYSGTSGRGEQYF. The CDR3 nucleotides read TGTGCCAGCAGGTACTCCGGGACTAGCGGGAGGGGTGAGCAGTACTTC.

The chain combines TRBV5-1 with TRBJ2-7; 7 positions agree with TRBD1. Germline lookup yields CDR1 SGHRS and CDR2 YFSETQ. The CDR3 covers 13 residues. The ends lost 4 bases at V and 2 bases at J; junction bases unmatched: 3. CDR3 coding DNA: TGCGCCAGCAGCATAGGACAGGCCTACGAGCAGTACTTC. Its protein product is CASSIGQAYEQYF. The whole variable domain, remainder taken from reference TRBV5-1 and TRBJ2-7, is KAGVTQTPRYLIKTRGQQVTLSCSPISGHRSVSWYQQTPGQGLQFLFEYFSETQRNKGNFPGRFSGRQFSNSRSEMNVSTLELGDSALYLCASSIGQAYEQYFGPGTRLTVT.

The chain links TRBV5-6 to TRBJ2-7; 7 nucleotides align to TRBD1. After removal of 1 base from V and 0 bases from J, the junction contained 4 bases not matched to a gene. The CDR3 is made up of 15 amino acids. The germline CDR1 and CDR2 sequences are SGHDT and YYEEEE. This CDR3 is CASSLIRGSSYEQYF. The CDR3 DNA reads as TGTGCCAGCAGCTTGATCAGGGGGAGCTCCTACGAGCAGTACTTC. Together with reference TRBV5-6 and TRBJ2-7, the CDR3 gives the full variable domain: DAGVTQSPTHLIKTRGQQVTLRCSPKSGHDTVSWYQQALGQGPQFIFQYYEEEERQRGNFPDRFSGHQFPNYSSELNVNALLLGDSALYLCASSLIRGSSYEQYFGPGTRLTVT.

The chain employs TRBV29-1 and TRBJ2-3, with TRBD1 matching 10 bases. With 6 bases clipped from V and 3 bases from J, the junction kept 3 bases outside the gene matches. Germline V gene sequence: CDR1 SQVTM, CDR2 ANQGSEA. This CDR3 region has 13 residues. The CDR3 DNA sequence: TGCAGCGTGGACAGGGGGGGGACAGATACGCAGTATTTT. Translation gives CSVDRGGTDTQYF.